These T cell receptor beta chains were read from a single sample in a study of HIV-infected patients and healthy controls. TCRdb itself ran the 5' RACE reads through MiXCR, one entry per CDR3 protein. The sample has tens of thousands of distinct CDR3 sequences, around 17% seen once; the top ten hold 5.5% to 6%. Source material: CD4+ T cells from blood. Every receptor here comes from a human donor in good health. Both conserved end residues are part of each CDR3. Each record gives: D gene, V gene, clone size, J gene, CDR3 protein, CDR3 DNA. A D gene is named only where the DNA matches it firmly. Size is omitted from some rows. Given values are once, few, many or a class for expanded clones.

NA,TRBV5-5,many,TRBJ1-5,CASSKKPTERNQPQHF,TGTGCCAGCAGCAAAAAGCCCACCGAACGCAATCAGCCCCAGCATTTT
NA,TRBV12-3/TRBV12-4,many,TRBJ1-4,CASTNRARGEKLFF,TGTGCCAGCACTAACAGGGCTAGGGGTGAAAAACTGTTTTTT
NA,TRBV7-2,few,TRBJ2-7,CASSSQGRPDF,TGTGCCAGCAGCTCACAAGGCCGGCCTGACTTC
TRBD1,TRBV27,few,TRBJ1-4,CASRDRGEKLFF,TGTGCCAGCAGGGACAGGGGTGAAAAACTGTTTTTT
TRBD2,TRBV4-1,NA,TRBJ2-4,CASSQEGGRGGKNIQYF,TGCGCCAGCAGCCAAGAAGGTGGGCGGGGGGGTAAAAACATTCAGTACTTC
TRBD1,TRBV6-6,many,TRBJ2-3,CASSSNPGQGTDTQYF,TGTGCCAGCAGCTCCAACCCAGGACAGGGGACAGATACGCAGTATTTT
NA,TRBV7-3,many,TRBJ1-1,CASSLWARTANTEAFF,TGTGCCAGCAGCTTATGGGCCCGAACGGCGAACACTGAAGCTTTCTTT
TRBD2,TRBV6-6,NA,TRBJ2-7,CASSYSNRGLGGRAYEQYF,TGTGCCAGCAGTTACTCGAACAGGGGTTTAGGCGGGAGGGCCTACGAGCAGTACTTC
NA,TRBV7-8,few,TRBJ2-4,CASSTDRLAKNIQYF,TGTGCCAGCAGCACCGACAGACTAGCCAAAAACATTCAGTACTTC
NA,TRBV5-1,many,TRBJ1-6,CASSSQGPDSPLHF,TGCGCCAGCAGCTCACAGGGACCTGATTCACCCCTCCACTTT
TRBD2,TRBV20-1,many,TRBJ2-2,CSARVSGGGTGELFF,TGCAGTGCTAGAGTCAGCGGGGGGGGGACCGGGGAGCTGTTTTTT
TRBD1,TRBV24-1,NA,TRBJ2-3,CATSDFQATGGSRQQYF,TGTGCCACCAGTGATTTTCAAGCGACAGGGGGATCGCGGCAGCAGTATTTT
NA,TRBV28,many,TRBJ2-4,CASTKGIAKNIQYF,TGTGCCAGCACCAAGGGGATAGCCAAAAACATTCAGTACTTC